The 29 T cell receptor beta chains reported below all come from one sample, sequenced in a study of blood T cell repertoires in COVID-19. The assay was immunoSEQ multiplex PCR, and TCRdb's table has in-frame clones only and misses some. Among under 250,000 clones listed, around four fifths were seen once. The sample was PBMCs or T cells enriched from blood (not recorded which). All receptors derive from a woman aged 45 to 65 who had been exposed to COVID-19.

This chain links TRBV2 with TRBJ2-1, with 9 bases aligning to TRBD2. After removal of 8 bases from V and 6 bases from J, the junction contained 14 bases not matched to a gene. The CDR3 spans 16 residues. Per germline, CDR1 SNHLY and CDR2 FYNNEI. In DNA, the CDR3 is TGTGCCAGCGCACGACTCCTTAGCGGGGGCCCCAATGAGCAGTTCTTC. Translated, it gives CASARLLSGGPNEQFF.

V usage is TRBV5-4 and J usage is TRBJ2-5; D remains unclear. From germline, CDR1 is SGHNT and CDR2 YYREEE (reference sequence). There are 13 residues in the CDR3. V gave up 0 bases and J gave up 2 bases, with 5 bases separating them. CDR3 in amino acids: CASSLDRQETQYF. The DNA for the CDR3 is TGTGCCAGCAGCTTGGACAGACAAGAGACCCAGTACTTC.

This clone has a handful of counts. Other DNA sequences in this specimen translate into the identical CDR3. The rearrangement uses TRBV29-1 and TRBJ1-1, with D possibly being TRBD1 (5 bases). The CDR3 runs to 12 residues. Germline V gene sequence: CDR1 SQVTM, CDR2 ANQGSEA. Between the trimmed V and J ends, which lost 3 bases and 2 bases, there was a span of 7 bases. CDR3 in DNA: TGCAGCGTTGATAGGGGAAACACTGAAGCTTTCTTT. It codes for CSVDRGNTEAFF.

The J gene is TRBJ1-6, the V gene TRBV14; D is uncertain. Trimming stripped 4 bases from V and 10 bases from J, with 14 bases between. This CDR3 contains 14 residues. Germline V gene data show CDR1 as SGHDN and CDR2 as FVKESK. CDR3 in amino acids: CASSLRTNLSPLHF. As DNA, the CDR3 is TGTGCCAGCAGCCTACGGACTAATTTGTCACCCCTCCACTTT.

The genes are TRBV30 and TRBJ1-1, with 10 bases identical to TRBD1. V gave up 1 base and J gave up 6 bases; unmatched junction bases: 2. Germline V gene sequence: CDR1 GTSNPN, CDR2 SVGIG (reference sequence). CDR3 length equals 13 residues. This CDR3 reads CAWSGTGGSEAFF. In nucleotides, the CDR3 is TGTGCCTGGAGTGGGACAGGGGGTTCTGAAGCTTTCTTT.

The V call is TRBV7-9, the J call TRBJ2-5, with D possibly matching TRBD2 (5 bases). Germline V gives CDR1 SEHNR, CDR2 FQNEAQ (reference sequence). Trimming took off 2 bases at V and 6 bases at J, with 7 bases between the two ends. This CDR3 has 12 residues. The DNA for the CDR3 is TGTGCCAGCAGCTTAAGCGGACAGACCCAGTACTTC. This encodes CASSLSGQTQYF.

The rearrangement joins TRBV7-9 to TRBJ1-5, with a tentative D call TRBD1 (6 bases). The V end was cut by 1 base, the J end by 3 bases, with 7 bases between. This CDR3 has 14 amino acids. From germline, CDR1 is SEHNR and CDR2 FQNEAQ (reference sequence). CDR3 sequence: CASSLGTDNQPQHF. CDR3 in DNA: TGTGCCAGCAGCTTAGGGACAGACAATCAGCCCCAGCATTTT. The full variable domain, rest sourced from reference TRBV7-9 and TRBJ1-5, is DTGVSQNPRHKITKRGQNVTFRCDPISEHNRLYWYRQTLGQGPEFLTYFQNEAQLEKSRLLSDRFSAERPKGSFSTLEIQRTEQGDSAMYLCASSLGTDNQPQHFGDGTRLSIL.

As DNA, the CDR3 is TGTGCCAGCAGCCTGGACAGGGCCTTGACTGGGGCCAACGTCCTGACTTTC. The encoded protein is CASSLDRALTGANVLTF. This chain uses TRBV5-4 with TRBJ2-6; TRBD1 matches 8 bases. The CDR3 runs to 17 residues. CDR1 and CDR2 from the germline V gene are SGHNT and YYREEE (reference sequence). The junction had 8 bases not matched to a gene; V was cut back by 4 bases and J by 2 bases.

The chain uses TRBV6-2 or TRBV6-3 and TRBJ2-7, with D possibly matching TRBD1 (5 bases). The V end lost 3 bases, the J end lost 4 bases, and 16 bases lay between the germline ends. The CDR3 is 15 amino acids. The germline V gene encodes CDR1 MNHEY and CDR2 SVGEGT. The CDR3 region is CASSYSVDTPYEQYF. The CDR3 region has the DNA TGTGCCAGCAGTTATTCCGTGGACACTCCATACGAGCAGTACTTC.

The chain joins TRBV18 to TRBJ1-2; D ambiguous. This CDR3 contains 16 residues. CDR1 and CDR2 (germline): KGHSH, LQKENI. Trimming removed 2 bases at V and 3 bases at J, with 16 bases between. CDR3 DNA: TGTGCCAGCTCACCAAACTCTCCGGGAGGAGACTATGGCTACACCTTC. Its protein product is CASSPNSPGGDYGYTF.

The V and J genes are TRBV9 and TRBJ2-3, with D perhaps TRBD2 (6 bases). V lost 3 bases and J lost 0, with 11 bases in between. The CDR3 has 15 amino acids. Germline-derived CDR1 and CDR2 are SGDLS and YYNGEE. CDR3 bases: TGTGCCAGCAGCGAAGAGCGGGTGAGCACAGATACGCAGTATTTT. Protein sequence: CASSEERVSTDTQYF.

The chain links TRBV12-5 to TRBJ1-1; tentatively, D is TRBD1 (6 bases). This CDR3 spans 14 amino acids. V was clipped by 7 bases and J by 2 bases, with 14 bases between them. CDR1 LGHNT and CDR2 FRNRAP come from the germline V gene. CDR3 sequence: CASAHPGANTEAFF. The CDR3 nucleotides read TGTGCTAGTGCCCACCCAGGGGCAAACACTGAAGCTTTCTTT.

The V and J genes are TRBV10-3 and TRBJ2-7; 11 nucleotides line up with TRBD1. The J segment lost 4 bases and the V segment lost 10 bases, leaving 12 bases of the junction unmatched. The CDR3 sequence is 15 residues long. Germline values: CDR1 ENHRY, CDR2 SYGVKD. The CDR3 loop is CATRGTGGVQYEQYF. The CDR3 DNA is TGTGCCACCAGGGGGACAGGGGGGGTCCAGTACGAGCAGTACTTC.

The chain uses TRBV24-1 and TRBJ1-2; D perhaps matches TRBD1 (5 bases). The germline gives CDR1 KGHDR, CDR2 SFDVKD. The CDR3 contains 14 residues. Trimming shortened V by 1 base and J by 8 bases, and 13 bases separated the two germline ends. The CDR3 DNA reads as TGTGCCACCAGTGATTTTGCGGGGCGCGGGGGCTACACCTTC. Protein product: CATSDFAGRGGYTF.

This chain links TRBV7-2 with TRBJ2-3; the match to TRBD2 covers 9 bases. The CDR3 totals 16 residues. Germline V lookup: CDR1 SGHTA, CDR2 FQGNSA. Trimming removed 6 bases from V and 1 base from J; junction bases left unmatched: 8. Here the CDR3 DNA reads TGTGCCAGCAGTCTCAGCGGGGGGCTTCGCACAGATACGCAGTATTTT. It translates to CASSLSGGLRTDTQYF.

The chain recombines TRBV2 with TRBJ1-4; the match to TRBD1 covers 9 bases. The CDR3 is 15 amino acids. The trim removed 5 bases at V and 8 bases at J, leaving 9 bases unmatched. Per the germline V gene, CDR1 is SNHLY and CDR2 is FYNNEI. The CDR3 loop is CASSPNRGRDEKLFF. The CDR3 DNA reads as TGTGCCAGCAGTCCAAACAGGGGGCGAGACGAAAAACTGTTTTTT.

This chain uses TRBV3-1 (or the pseudogene TRBV3-2) with TRBJ1-1; 7 nucleotides agree with TRBD1. From germline, CDR1 is LGHDT and CDR2 YNNKEL (reference sequence). The CDR3 has 13 amino acids. The V and J ends lost 4 bases and 12 bases, in that order; junction bases with no gene match: 11. CDR3 bases: TGTGCCAGCAGCCTCGCAGAGGGGGCGAGGACTTTCTTT. It encodes CASSLAEGARTFF.

V is TRBV10-1 and J is TRBJ2-7; D unresolved. This CDR3 has 11 amino acids. V lost 3 bases, J lost 3 bases, and 3 bases lay in between. Germline CDR1 reads WNHNN; CDR2 reads SYGVQD (reference sequence). The CDR3 sequence: CASSDGYEQYF. The CDR3 region has the DNA TGCGCCAGCAGTGACGGCTACGAGCAGTACTTC.

This clone was seen only a few times. The chain has TRBV30 and TRBJ1-1; 10 bases are shared with TRBD1. The CDR3 length is 13 residues. Germline V lookup: CDR1 GTSNPN, CDR2 SVGIG (reference sequence). V dropped 5 bases and J dropped 5; count of bases not matched to a gene: 5. CDR3: CAWGTGARTEAFF. CDR3 DNA sequence: TGTGCCTGGGGGACAGGGGCCAGGACTGAAGCTTTCTTT.

Comment on this clone: This sample includes further DNA sequences coding for the same CDR3. This rearrangement joins TRBV9 to TRBJ1-2, with TRBD1 as a possible D gene (5 bases). Germline V gene data show CDR1 as SGDLS and CDR2 as YYNGEE. This CDR3 region has 13 residues. Trimming left V 0 bases short and J 6 bases short, with 9 bases between. CDR3: CASSVGQGDGYTF. The CDR3 DNA sequence: TGTGCCAGCAGCGTAGGTCAAGGGGATGGCTACACCTTC.

The chain employs TRBV11-3 and TRBJ2-7; unclear D gene. The ends were cut back, 1 base at V and 0 bases at J, with 10 bases in the middle. Looked up from germline, CDR1 is SGHNT and CDR2 is YENEEA. This CDR3 is built from 15 residues. CDR3 residues: CASSLGAGPSYEQYF. For the CDR3, the DNA is TGTGCCAGCAGCTTAGGTGCAGGTCCCTCCTACGAGCAGTACTTC. Supplemented by reference TRBV11-3 and TRBJ2-7, the full variable domain reads EAGVVQSPRYKIIEKKQPVAFWCNPISGHNTLYWYLQNLGQGPELLIRYENEEAVDDSQLPKDRFSAERLKGVDSTLKIQPAELGDSAVYLCASSLGAGPSYEQYFGPGTRLTVT.

The chain recombines TRBV9 with TRBJ2-7, with TRBD1 as a possible D gene (6 bases). CDR1 is SGDLS and CDR2 is YYNGEE in the germline V gene. Trimming took 6 bases from V and 7 from J, leaving 11 bases between them. CDR3 length: 11 residues. The CDR3 nucleotides read TGTGCCAGCATAGAACAGGGAGAGCAGTACTTC. It encodes CASIEQGEQYF.

The V gene is TRBV6-5, the J gene TRBJ2-2; D gene uncertain. The CDR3 has 13 residues. Germline values: CDR1 MNHEY, CDR2 SVGAGI. The V end was cut by 6 bases, the J end by 7 bases, with 12 bases between. The CDR3 DNA reads TGTGCCAGCAGCTACGTGATGAGCGGGGAGCTGTTTTTT. It encodes CASSYVMSGELFF.

The rearrangement joins TRBV9 to TRBJ2-3; D is possibly TRBD1 (6 bases). Trimming removed 3 bases from V and 3 bases from J, with 14 bases in between. Germline CDR1 and CDR2: SGDLS and YYNGEE. The CDR3 spans 15 residues. The CDR3 nucleotides read TGTGCCAGCAGCGGCCAGGGGATTAGTACAGATACGCAGTATTTT. It translates to CASSGQGISTDTQYF.

The chain has TRBV30 and TRBJ2-1; 7 nucleotides line up with TRBD1. From germline, CDR1 is GTSNPN and CDR2 SVGIG (reference sequence). The V gene end was trimmed by 6 bases and the J gene end by 1 base; junction bases not matched to a gene: 6. This CDR3 has 14 amino acids. The CDR3 sequence: CACRPGGSYNEQFF. The CDR3 DNA reads TGTGCCTGCAGACCAGGGGGTTCCTACAATGAGCAGTTCTTC.

The chain recombines TRBV21-1 with TRBJ2-2; whether TRBD1, the table's D call, matches the DNA was not checked. TRBV21-1 is a recognized pseudogene. The CDR3 runs to 16 residues. The CDR3 region has the DNA TGTGCCAGCAAACCTGACAGGGAAGCTAATAACGGGGAGCTGTTTTTT. Translated: CASKPDREANNGELFF.

This clone was picked up one time. This chain joins TRBV7-9 and TRBJ1-6, with TRBD1 matching 7 bases. This CDR3 is built from 14 residues. Looked up from germline, CDR1 is SEHNR and CDR2 is FQNEAQ (reference sequence). V lost 4 bases, J lost 8 bases, and 5 bases stayed unmatched. CDR3 in DNA: TGTGCCAGCAGCTCTGACAGGGCCTATTCACCCCTCCACTTT. It specifies CASSSDRAYSPLHF.

This chain links TRBV18 with TRBJ2-5; D is ambiguous. Per germline, CDR1 KGHSH and CDR2 LQKENI. The V gene lost 4 bases and the J gene lost 3 bases, with 3 bases spanning the gap. This CDR3 contains 11 residues. The CDR3 sequence is CASSLKETQYF. CDR3 coding DNA: TGTGCCAGCTCACTCAAAGAGACCCAGTACTTC.

The rearrangement joins TRBV25-1 to TRBJ1-5; the match to TRBD1 covers 9 bases. From germline, CDR1 is MGHDK and CDR2 SYGVNS. The CDR3 runs to 15 residues. After removal of 5 bases from V and 4 bases from J, the junction contained 6 bases not matched to a gene. This CDR3 is CASSQPGTGNQPQHF. In DNA form, the CDR3 reads TGTGCCAGCAGTCAACCCGGGACAGGGAATCAGCCCCAGCATTTT.